The subject of this entry is one T cell receptor beta chain. In the study's own analysis: Counts of nucleated cells, estimated from reference gene primer amplification, were obtained. Only in-frame clones appear in the TCRdb table, and some are missing; sequencing was by immunoSEQ multiplex PCR. That table furnishes V, J and clone size, whereas the DNA furnished D and trimming. The sample yields about 270,000 clones, around 90% seen once. V was clipped by 4 bases and J by 5 bases; unmatched bases: 1. The CDR3 has 14 amino acids. The germline gives CDR1 ENHRY, CDR2 SYGVKD. These data come from a study of blood T cell repertoires in COVID-19.

What was sequenced was peripheral blood. The rearrangement joins TRBV10-3 to TRBJ2-1, with TRBD1 identical over 11 bases. The sequence came from a man aged 50 or older with acute or convalescent COVID-19. The CDR3 sequence is CAISGDRGDNEQFF. The CDR3 nucleotides read TGTGCCATCAGTGGGGACAGGGGGGACAATGAGCAGTTCTTC.